The 23 T cell receptor beta chains presented below share a single source sample, sequenced in a study of response to subunit inactivated influenza vaccine. MiXCR, applied by TCRdb to the RT-PCR reads, yields one record per CDR3 protein. The sample comprises about half a million distinct CDR3 sequences, 10% to 11% of which are singletons, and around 12% rests with the top ten. Sequences were derived from PBMCs from blood, sampled 35 to 45 days after vaccination. The receptors here all came from a man between 45 and 60 years old who received an inactivated influenza vaccine.

This clonotype came up a few times. The chain carries TRBV20-1 and TRBJ1-1; no clear D gene. The germline gives CDR1 DFQATT, CDR2 SNEGSKA (reference sequence). The ends were cut back, 5 bases at V and 2 bases at J, with 12 bases in the middle. The CDR3 length is 13 residues. The CDR3 spells CSALSGRNTEAFF. Here the CDR3 DNA reads TGCAGTGCTCTGTCCGGCAGAAACACTGAAGCTTTCTTT.

This clonotype was seen only a few times. The V call is TRBV20-1, the J call TRBJ2-3, with a possible D match to TRBD2 (5 bases). Trimming pared 0 bases from V and 2 bases from J, leaving 12 bases between. This CDR3 has 15 amino acids. Germline CDR1 reads DFQATT; CDR2 reads SNEGSKA (reference sequence). Written as DNA, the CDR3 is TGCAGTGCTAGAGATGGGGAGCGGAACACAGATACGCAGTATTTT. Translated, it gives CSARDGERNTDTQYF.

The rearrangement links TRBV15 to TRBJ2-1, with 9 nucleotides matching TRBD2. CDR3 length: 17 amino acids. Trimming cost V 1 base and J 7 bases; bases outside gene matches: 11. Germline CDR1 reads LNHNV; CDR2 reads YYDKDF (reference sequence). The CDR3: CATSRGGTREGINEQFF. The CDR3 region has the DNA TGTGCCACCAGCAGAGGAGGCACGCGGGAGGGCATTAATGAGCAGTTCTTC.

The DNA of the CDR3 is TGTGCCAGCAGCTTAGGGAATTTCTTTGGAGGGAAGCACAATGAGCAGTTCTTC. It encodes CASSLGNFFGGKHNEQFF. The chain has TRBV11-1 and TRBJ2-1; a weak D match, TRBD2 (6 bases). CDR3 length: 18 amino acids. The germline V gene encodes CDR1 SGHAT and CDR2 FQDESV (reference sequence). Trimming stripped 1 base from V and 5 bases from J, with 21 bases between. Full variable domain (outside the CDR3, taken from reference TRBV11-1 and TRBJ2-1): EAEVAQSPRYKITEKSQAVAFWCDPISGHATLYWYRQILGQGPELLVQFQDESVVDDSQLPKDRFSAERLKGVDSTLKIQPAELGDSAMYLCASSLGNFFGGKHNEQFFGPGTRLTVL.

The rearrangement uses TRBV6-1 and TRBJ2-3; D not certain. CDR3 size: 15 residues. The germline V gene has CDR1 MNHNS and CDR2 SASEGT. The V end was cut by 1 base, the J end by 2 bases, with 10 bases between. The CDR3 spells CASSEDGRSTDTQYF. As DNA, the CDR3 is TGTGCCAGCAGTGAAGACGGCAGATCCACAGATACGCAGTATTTT.

This clonotype came up many times. DNA for the CDR3: TGTGCCAGCAGCGTCTCGTCCTACGAGCAGTACTTC. Translation gives CASSVSSYEQYF. This chain joins TRBV11-2 and TRBJ2-7; D unresolved. This CDR3 has 12 residues. Per the germline V gene, CDR1 is SGHAT and CDR2 is FQNNGV. V dropped 5 bases and J dropped 1 base, with 6 bases sitting between them. Based on the CDR3 plus reference TRBV11-2 and TRBJ2-7, the full variable domain is EAGVAQSPRYKIIEKRQSVAFWCNPISGHATLYWYQQILGQGPKLLIQFQNNGVVDDSQLPKDRFSAERLKGVDSTLKIQPAKLEDSAVYLCASSVSSYEQYFGPGTRLTVT.

This clonotype occurred many times. The chain has TRBV6-1 and TRBJ1-1; possible D gene TRBD1, 5 bases. Germline assignment: CDR1 MNHNS and CDR2 SASEGT. The CDR3 has 12 amino acids. The germline V and J ends were trimmed by 10 bases and 10 bases, with 19 bases remaining between them. CDR3 region: CATIFRGGVAFF. The DNA of the CDR3 is TGTGCCACCATCTTTCGTGGAGGGGTAGCTTTCTTT.

This clonotype was seen more than once but under ten times. This chain connects TRBV9 to TRBJ2-7, with 11 nucleotides matching TRBD2. Trimming cost V 7 bases and J 3 bases; bases outside gene matches: 15. In germline, CDR1 is SGDLS, CDR2 YYNGEE. The CDR3 contains 17 residues. This CDR3 reads CASSTDPGLAAIYEQYF. CDR3 DNA: TGTGCCAGCTCGACGGACCCGGGACTAGCGGCCATCTACGAGCAGTACTTC.

In its sample, this clonotype was seen a few times. The V and J genes are TRBV11-2 and TRBJ1-5, with a tentative D call TRBD1 (5 bases). Trimming took 3 bases from V and 4 from J, leaving 13 bases between them. The CDR3 contains 15 residues. Germline V lookup: CDR1 SGHAT, CDR2 FQNNGV. For the CDR3, the DNA is TGTGCCAGCAGCTTCCCCCCCCGACAGAATCAGCCCCAGCATTTT. Translating it yields CASSFPPRQNQPQHF.

This clonotype has a handful of counts. This rearrangement joins TRBV24-1 to TRBJ2-2; D is unresolved. The CDR3 sequence is 15 residues long. Germline CDR1 and CDR2: KGHDR and SFDVKD. V was cut by 1 base and J by 4 bases, with 9 bases left in between. The CDR3 is CATSDFSEPTGELFF. In DNA form, the CDR3 reads TGTGCCACCAGTGATTTTTCGGAACCCACCGGGGAGCTGTTTTTT.

This chain connects TRBV10-3 to TRBJ2-3; 8 bases are shared with TRBD1. The ends lost 4 bases at V and 3 bases at J; junction bases unmatched: 9. This CDR3 region has 16 residues. CDR1 and CDR2 (germline): ENHRY, SYGVKD. The CDR3 nucleotides are TGTGCCATCAGTGCCAGCTCAGGGGGCCGGACAGATACGCAGTATTTT. It is translated as CAISASSGGRTDTQYF.

This clonotype was seen only a few times. This sequence joins TRBV20-1 and TRBJ1-1; TRBD1 is a possible D gene (5 bases). The CDR3 contains 11 residues. Trimming took 2 bases from V and 7 from J, leaving 8 bases between them. Germline V gene sequence: CDR1 DFQATT, CDR2 SNEGSKA (reference sequence). The CDR3 sequence: CSARNRGEAFF. CDR3 sequence (DNA): TGCAGTGCTAGAAATAGGGGTGAAGCTTTCTTT.

This clonotype was detected ten times or more. The rearrangement uses TRBV12-3 or TRBV12-4 and TRBJ1-3; TRBD1 is a possible D gene (5 bases). The CDR3 is made up of 13 amino acids. V gave up 11 bases and J gave up 0 bases, with 11 bases separating them. The CDR3 nucleotides read TGTGCCGTGGGGCCCGACTCTGGAAACACCATATATTTT. It specifies CAVGPDSGNTIYF.

The genes are TRBV3-1 and TRBJ2-1, with D perhaps TRBD2 (6 bases). The CDR3 contains 15 residues. CDR1 and CDR2 from the germline V gene are LGHDT and YNNKEL (reference sequence). The V gene lost 2 bases and the J gene lost 4 bases, with 12 bases spanning the gap. DNA of the CDR3: TGTGCCAGCAGCCAACCTCGGGACTCTTACAATGAGCAGTTCTTC. Encoded protein: CASSQPRDSYNEQFF.

The V and J genes are TRBV4-2 and TRBJ2-7; 7 bases map to TRBD2. V shed 1 base, J shed 2 bases, and the junction held 5 bases outside the gene matches. The CDR3 sequence is 15 residues long. The germline V gene encodes CDR1 LGHNA and CDR2 YNFKEQ. CDR3 protein: CASSQGRDYTYEQYF. CDR3 coding DNA: TGTGCCAGCAGCCAAGGTCGGGACTATACCTACGAGCAGTACTTC.

The V call is TRBV25-1, the J call TRBJ2-7; D remains ambiguous. Germline V gene lookup returns CDR1 MGHDK and CDR2 SYGVNS. V dropped 6 bases and J dropped 6 bases, with 18 bases sitting between them. This CDR3 contains 14 residues. CDR3 protein: CASSEVSTRSEQYF. DNA of the CDR3: TGTGCCAGCAGCGAAGTGAGTACGCGGAGCGAGCAGTACTTC.

A few counts support this clonotype. The chain is built from TRBV10-3 and TRBJ2-1; 11 nucleotides agree with TRBD2. The CDR3 length is 15 residues. The germline CDR1 and CDR2 sequences are ENHRY and SYGVKD. Trimming took 4 bases from V and 6 from J; bases not matched to a gene: 5. The CDR3 loop reads CAISVAGGPSNEQFF. As DNA, the CDR3 is TGTGCCATCAGTGTAGCGGGGGGGCCCTCCAATGAGCAGTTCTTC.

This clonotype showed up just a few times. The chain recombines TRBV7-2 with TRBJ2-2, with TRBD2 as a possible D gene (5 bases). The CDR3 totals 14 residues. V gave up 5 bases and J gave up 6 bases, with 13 bases separating them. In germline, CDR1 is SGHTA, CDR2 FQGNSA. This CDR3 is CASSRGWNSGELFF. The CDR3, as DNA: TGTGCCAGCAGCCGGGGTTGGAATTCCGGGGAGCTGTTTTTT.

This clonotype showed up many times. V usage is TRBV6-5 and J usage is TRBJ2-2; D is unclear. V was trimmed by 2 bases and J by 3 bases, leaving 7 bases between them. The CDR3 extends over 14 amino acids. Germline V lookup: CDR1 MNHEY, CDR2 SVGAGI. CDR3 residues: CASSYNTHTGELFF. The CDR3 DNA reads TGTGCCAGCAGTTACAACACGCACACCGGGGAGCTGTTTTTT.

This clonotype was recorded many times. This chain uses TRBV10-3 with TRBJ2-1; 8 bases align to TRBD1. The CDR3 length is 14 residues. The ends lost 4 bases at V and 9 bases at J; junction bases unmatched: 8. The germline V gene has CDR1 ENHRY and CDR2 SYGVKD. The CDR3 coding sequence is TGTGCCATCAGTGGGGGACAGGCTCGGAGTGAGCAGTTCTTC. Translated, it gives CAISGGQARSEQFF.

The chain joins TRBV18 to TRBJ1-3, with D unclear. The CDR3 extends over 16 amino acids. V shed 3 bases and J shed 4 bases, with 16 bases lying between them. Germline V gene data show CDR1 as KGHSH and CDR2 as LQKENI. The CDR3 DNA reads as TGTGCCAGCTCACCTAGTCTCTCGGAGTCCGGAAACACCATATATTTT. It specifies CASSPSLSESGNTIYF.

This clonotype occurred many times. The V and J genes are TRBV7-2 and TRBJ1-2; 7 nucleotides agree with TRBD1. V lost 5 bases and J lost 0; bases outside the gene matches: 6. Germline V gene data show CDR1 as SGHTA and CDR2 as FQGNSA. The CDR3 is made up of 15 amino acids. The CDR3 protein is CASSPDRVANYGYTF. CDR3 in DNA: TGTGCCAGCAGCCCAGACAGGGTCGCTAACTATGGCTACACCTTC.

This chain connects TRBV12-3 or TRBV12-4 to TRBJ2-3; 7 bases align to TRBD1. The V gene end was trimmed by 0 bases and the J gene end by 0 bases; junction bases not matched to a gene: 3. The CDR3 has 16 residues. CDR3: CASSLAGTASTDTQYF. CDR3 DNA: TGTGCCAGCAGTTTAGCCGGGACAGCTAGCACAGATACGCAGTATTTT.